These T cell receptor beta chains were read from a single sample in a study of cytotoxic CD8 clonotypes in ibrutinib-treated CLL. Clones were sequenced by immunoSEQ multiplex PCR, and TCRdb holds only the in-frame ones, with some missing. Of 7,500 to 9,500 clones in the sample, 60% to 80% are singletons; the top ten hold more than 30%. This specimen was PBMCs, taken before ibrutinib treatment. The receptor set was obtained from a human donor with chronic lymphocytic leukemia. CDR3s leave out the opening cysteine and the closing phenylalanine or tryptophan. D genes are given only for firm matches.

D | J | V | CDR3
. | TRBJ1-2 | TRBV27 | ASSFQDQRDLGYT
. | TRBJ1-6 | TRBV7-8 | ASSSRDPRSLH
. | TRBJ2-7 | TRBV7-8 | ASSPDLAYEQY
TRBD2 | TRBJ2-7 | TRBV11-2 | ASSLVLGGLAGGEQY
. | TRBJ2-3 | TRBV21-1 | ASSSPGGGDSTDTQY
. | TRBJ2-2 | TRBV2 | ASRQVANTGELF
. | TRBJ1-4 | TRBV10-3 | AILIGTNEKLF
. | TRBJ2-3 | TRBV11-2 | ASSFNPDLRRWPDTQY
. | TRBJ2-7 | TRBV7-9 | ASSLVIYEQY
TRBD1 | TRBJ1-2 | TRBV7-8 | ASSFYRGSSGYT